Listed here are 30 T cell receptor beta chains from one sample, sequenced in a study of Ad26.COV2.S vaccination and SARS-CoV-2 variants. Data came from immunoSEQ multiplex PCR; TCRdb stores just in-frame clones and leaves some out. The sample includes about 390,000 clones, roughly 90% seen only once; the top ten take about 1.7%. This sample's treatment: around 19 received Ad26.COV2.S at low or high dose, single or two shots; several received placebo; per-sample allocation not given. Samples analyzed were those drawn on day 63 after the first vaccine or placebo injection. The specimen was peripheral blood, collected in a trial of Ad26.COV2.S vaccine versus placebo. These receptors were taken from a person aged 18-60 years who received the Ad26.COV2.S COVID-19 vaccine or a placebo.

Concerning this clone itself: The same CDR3 can be traced to other DNA sequences in this sample. The gene calls are TRBV6-5 and TRBJ1-5; D not certain. The CDR3 totals 13 residues. V lost 6 bases and J lost 7, with 13 bases in between. Germline V gives CDR1 MNHEY, CDR2 SVGAGI. For the CDR3, the DNA is TGTGCCAGCAGCCGCGGGAGAGGCCAGCCCCAGCATTTT. Protein product: CASSRGRGQPQHF.

This rearrangement joins TRBV6-6 to TRBJ2-7, with 8 bases fitting TRBD1. Trimming removed 6 bases from V and 4 bases from J; junction bases left unmatched: 11. CDR1 MNHNY and CDR2 SVGAGI come from the germline V gene (reference sequence). CDR3 length: 15 residues. The DNA for the CDR3 is TGTGCCAGCAGGTCAGGGGGCAGTGCGGGTTACGAGCAGTACTTC. Translation gives CASRSGGSAGYEQYF.

This sequence joins TRBV21-1 and TRBJ1-4; no DNA check was done on the table's D call, TRBD1. TRBV21-1 is reported as a pseudogene. The CDR3 runs to 15 residues. CDR3 protein: CASSKMGSRREKLFF. The CDR3 region has the DNA TGTGCCAGCAGCAAGATGGGCAGCCGGCGAGAAAAACTGTTTTTT.

The chain recombines TRBV7-9 with TRBJ2-7; a weak D match, TRBD1 (6 bases). The length of the CDR3 is 13 residues. Between the trimmed V and J ends, which lost 5 bases and 2 bases, there was a span of 10 bases. CDR1 is SEHNR and CDR2 is FQNEAQ in the germline V gene (reference sequence). The CDR3 here is CASSPQGAYEQYF. DNA for the CDR3: TGTGCCAGCAGCCCACAGGGTGCCTACGAGCAGTACTTC.

CDR3 coding DNA: TGCGCCAGCACTGACGGAAACACCATATATTTT. Its protein product is CASTDGNTIYF. The chain recombines TRBV10-2 with TRBJ1-3; D unresolved. The germline V gene encodes CDR1 WSHSY and CDR2 SAAADI. Trimming removed 7 bases from V and 4 bases from J, with 5 bases in between. The CDR3 runs to 11 residues.

The chain is built from TRBV11-2 and TRBJ1-4, with D tentatively TRBD1 (6 bases). V lost 4 bases to trimming and J lost 5 bases, with 14 bases between them. The CDR3 spans 15 residues. Looked up from germline, CDR1 is SGHAT and CDR2 is FQNNGV. The CDR3 spells CASSSLDRLNEKLFF. CDR3 in DNA: TGTGCCAGCAGCTCATTGGACAGACTGAATGAAAAACTGTTTTTT.

The CDR3 protein is CAWQTGDQPQHF. As DNA, the CDR3 is TGTGCCTGGCAGACAGGGGATCAGCCCCAGCATTTT. V gene TRBV30 combines with J gene TRBJ1-5, with 8 bases that match TRBD1. The CDR3 is 12 residues long. From germline, CDR1 is GTSNPN and CDR2 SVGIG (reference sequence). The J segment lost 5 bases and the V segment lost 5 bases, leaving 2 bases of the junction unmatched. The full variable domain, rest sourced from reference TRBV30 and TRBJ1-5, is SQTIHQWPATLVQPVGSPLSLECTVEGTSNPNLYWYRQAAGRGLQLLFYSVGIGQISSEVPQNLSASRPQDRQFILSSKKLLLSDSGFYLCAWQTGDQPQHFGDGTRLSIL.

V is TRBV7-8 and J is TRBJ2-2, with 10 bases aligning to TRBD2. The V segment lost 1 base and the J segment 5 bases; nucleotides outside the gene matches: 16. This CDR3 has 20 amino acids. Per the germline V gene, CDR1 is SGHVS and CDR2 is FQNEAQ. Here the CDR3 reads CASSLGSADSGGPWTGELFF. The CDR3 nucleotides read TGTGCCAGCAGCTTAGGGTCGGCGGATAGCGGGGGGCCGTGGACCGGGGAGCTGTTTTTT.

The chain employs TRBV19 and TRBJ1-2; D remains ambiguous. Germline assignment: CDR1 LNHDA and CDR2 SQIVND (reference sequence). The CDR3 is made up of 14 amino acids. Trimming stripped 2 bases from V and 3 bases from J, with 10 bases between. CDR3 DNA sequence: TGTGCCAGTAGTATAAGTCGGGAACACTATGGCTACACCTTC. Encoded protein: CASSISREHYGYTF.

This sequence joins TRBV7-9 and TRBJ1-1; 8 nucleotides agree with TRBD1. V lost 5 bases, J lost 3 bases, and 11 bases stayed unmatched. CDR1 and CDR2 (germline): SEHNR, FQNEAQ (reference sequence). This CDR3 is 16 amino acids long. This chain's CDR3 is CASSTTTTGDHTEAFF. The CDR3 region has the DNA TGTGCCAGCAGCACAACTACGACAGGGGATCACACTGAAGCTTTCTTT.

V is TRBV12-3 or TRBV12-4 and J is TRBJ1-1; D gene unclear. The CDR3 is 13 residues long. V was shortened by 1 base and J by 4 bases, with 7 bases between the two germline ends. The CDR3 sequence: CASSLGQVTEAFF. The CDR3 nucleotides are TGTGCCAGCAGTTTAGGTCAGGTCACTGAAGCTTTCTTT.

The V gene is TRBV3-1 (or the pseudogene TRBV3-2), the J gene TRBJ2-4, with 8 bases fitting TRBD1. The CDR3 contains 15 residues. The germline V gene encodes CDR1 LGHDT and CDR2 YNNKEL (reference sequence). The junction had 5 bases not matched to a gene; V was cut back by 3 bases and J by 4 bases. CDR3 amino acids: CASSQQGARKNIQYF. The CDR3 DNA is TGTGCCAGCAGCCAGCAGGGGGCGCGGAAAAACATTCAGTACTTC.

The rearrangement uses TRBV7-9 and TRBJ2-7, with 7 positions matching TRBD1. Trimming removed 10 bases from V and 8 bases from J; junction bases left unmatched: 5. The CDR3 extends over 10 amino acids. The germline CDR1 and CDR2 sequences are SEHNR and FQNEAQ (reference sequence). This CDR3 reads CAIEQGQQYF. CDR3 DNA sequence: TGTGCCATAGAACAGGGGCAGCAGTACTTC. Full variable domain (missing parts from reference TRBV7-9 and TRBJ2-7): DTGVSQNPRHKITKRGQNVTFRCDPISEHNRLYWYRQTLGQGPEFLTYFQNEAQLEKSRLLSDRFSAERPKGSFSTLEIQRTEQGDSAMYLCAIEQGQQYFGPGTRLTVT.

This chain joins TRBV2 and TRBJ2-3, with TRBD1 matching over 7 bases. Germline assignment: CDR1 SNHLY and CDR2 FYNNEI. Trimming took 8 bases from V and 6 from J; bases not matched to a gene: 8. This CDR3 has 13 amino acids. This CDR3 reads CASGKGAGDTQYF. In DNA, the CDR3 is TGTGCCAGCGGAAAGGGGGCCGGGGATACGCAGTATTTT.

This rearrangement joins TRBV3-1 (or the pseudogene TRBV3-2) to TRBJ2-7, with 7 bases identical to TRBD2. V was pared by 3 bases and J by 0 bases, with 5 bases of the junction left unmatched. The length of the CDR3 is 15 residues. Germline CDR1 LGHDT, CDR2 YNNKEL (reference sequence). The CDR3 DNA reads TGTGCCAGCAGCCAGGGGGGAGGGCCCTCCTACGAGCAGTACTTC. Protein sequence: CASSQGGGPSYEQYF.

The chain employs TRBV6-6 and TRBJ2-7; tentative D call: TRBD2 (5 bases). Germline loops: CDR1 MNHNY, CDR2 SVGAGI (reference sequence). The CDR3 contains 16 residues. Trimming pared 0 bases from V and 1 base from J, leaving 13 bases between. The CDR3 bases are TGTGCCAGCAGTTACTCGCCGGGATCCCCTTCCTACGAGCAGTACTTC. Its translation: CASSYSPGSPSYEQYF.

The J gene is TRBJ2-3, the V gene TRBV30, with D tentatively TRBD2 (5 bases). There are 14 residues in the CDR3. The germline V gene has CDR1 GTSNPN and CDR2 SVGIG (reference sequence). Trimming cost V 5 bases and J 0 bases, with 12 bases left between them. This CDR3 reads CAWGLWKSTDTQYF. The CDR3 coding sequence is TGTGCCTGGGGACTTTGGAAGAGCACAGATACGCAGTATTTT.

The rearrangement uses TRBV18 and TRBJ2-7, with TRBD1 identical over 9 bases. V lost 2 bases to trimming and J lost 7 bases; unmatched junction nucleotides: 0. Germline V gives CDR1 KGHSH, CDR2 LQKENI. The CDR3 has 12 amino acids. The CDR3 sequence is CASSPGTGEQYF. CDR3 nucleotide sequence: TGTGCCAGCTCACCAGGGACAGGGGAGCAGTACTTC.

J is TRBJ2-2 and V is TRBV28; TRBD1 matches at 10 bases. Per the germline V gene, CDR1 is MDHEN and CDR2 is SYDVKM. The length of the CDR3 is 17 residues. The trim removed 6 bases at V and 5 bases at J, leaving 12 bases unmatched. CDR3 coding DNA: TGTGCCAGCAGCCCCGGGACAGGGGCCACGTGGACCGGGGAGCTGTTTTTT. Translation gives CASSPGTGATWTGELFF. Full variable domain (rest looked up from reference TRBV28 and TRBJ2-2): DVKVTQSSRYLVKRTGEKVFLECVQDMDHENMFWYRQDPGLGLRLIYFSYDVKMKEKGDIPEGYSVSREKKERFSLILESASTNQTSMYLCASSPGTGATWTGELFFGEGSRLTVL.

This chain links TRBV2 with TRBJ1-1; D unresolved. The ends were cut back, 2 bases at V and 1 base at J, with 5 bases in the middle. CDR1 and CDR2 (germline): SNHLY, FYNNEI. The CDR3 is 13 amino acids. The CDR3 is CASSEIRNTEAFF. CDR3 nucleotide sequence: TGTGCCAGCAGTGAAATTAGGAACACTGAAGCTTTCTTT.

The chain is built from TRBV5-1 and TRBJ1-3; no firm D call. Per the germline V gene, CDR1 is SGHRS and CDR2 is YFSETQ. The CDR3 sequence is 16 residues long. V lost 3 bases to trimming and J lost 0 bases, with 13 bases between them. The CDR3, as DNA: TGCGCCAGCAGCTCAGCCGCCGGAATCTCTGGAAACACCATATATTTT. Translation gives CASSSAAGISGNTIYF.

The V call is TRBV6-5, the J call TRBJ1-3; D is undetermined. This CDR3 region has 16 residues. Trimming removed 0 bases at V and 0 bases at J, with 9 bases between. Per germline, CDR1 MNHEY and CDR2 SVGAGI. The CDR3: CASSYSMGTSGNTIYF. The CDR3 DNA follows: TGTGCCAGCAGTTACTCGATGGGTACCTCTGGAAACACCATATATTTT.

The chain carries TRBV5-3 and TRBJ2-3, with 14 bases lining up with TRBD2. TRBV5-3 is an ORF; its function is uncertain. J lost 5 bases, V lost 4 bases, and 9 bases had no gene match. The CDR3 is 17 amino acids. The CDR3 DNA reads as TGTGCCAGAAGCCCACGACTAGCGGGGGGGCGGAAAGATACGCAGTATTTT. Amino acid sequence: CARSPRLAGGRKDTQYF.

The rearrangement joins TRBV30 to TRBJ2-6, with unresolved D. Germline CDR1 GTSNPN, CDR2 SVGIG (reference sequence). V was trimmed by 3 bases and J by 0 bases, leaving 9 bases between them. There are 15 residues in the CDR3. The CDR3 sequence is CAWSPGNSGANVLTF. The CDR3 DNA is TGTGCCTGGAGCCCAGGTAACTCTGGGGCCAACGTCCTGACTTTC.

The CDR3 sequence is CASSRQGGSTEAFF. The CDR3 region has the DNA TGTGCCAGCAGTAGACAGGGAGGGAGCACTGAAGCTTTCTTT. The V gene is TRBV25-1, the J gene TRBJ1-1; 7 bases line up with TRBD1. Trimming cost V 5 bases and J 4 bases; bases outside gene matches: 7. This CDR3 has 14 amino acids. Germline loops: CDR1 MGHDK, CDR2 SYGVNS.

The chain joins TRBV6-2 or TRBV6-3 to TRBJ1-4; D is undetermined. Per the germline V gene, CDR1 is MNHEY and CDR2 is SVGEGT. The CDR3 totals 12 residues. V was trimmed by 0 bases and J by 7 bases, leaving 3 bases between them. CDR3 amino acids: CASSYSGEKLFF. As DNA, the CDR3 is TGTGCCAGCAGTTACTCCGGTGAAAAACTGTTTTTT.

The J gene is TRBJ2-1, the V gene TRBV7-2; the D gene is possibly TRBD2 (6 bases). This CDR3 has 13 amino acids. CDR1 and CDR2 (germline): SGHTA, FQGNSA. The V gene lost 5 bases and the J gene lost 7 bases, with 12 bases spanning the gap. The chain's CDR3 is CASSRPTSNEQFF. The CDR3 nucleotides are TGTGCCAGCAGCCGCCCGACTAGTAATGAGCAGTTCTTC.

As regards this clone: The sample contains more than one DNA sequence encoding this CDR3. The genes are TRBV5-1 and TRBJ1-1; D not certain. The CDR3 runs 13 residues. From germline, CDR1 is SGHRS and CDR2 YFSETQ. V was pared by 0 bases and J by 0 bases, with 3 bases between. The CDR3 DNA follows: TGCGCCAGCAGCTTGGGAGTGAACACTGAAGCTTTCTTT. Its translation is CASSLGVNTEAFF.

The V call is TRBV29-1, the J call TRBJ1-2; 8 bases match TRBD1. The CDR3 totals 13 residues. Germline CDR1 reads SQVTM; CDR2 reads ANQGSEA. V was clipped by 5 bases and J by 4 bases; unmatched bases: 6. CDR3 protein: CSVQGAIPYGYTF. The CDR3 DNA follows: TGCAGCGTTCAGGGGGCTATCCCCTATGGCTACACCTTC.

J is TRBJ2-1 and V is TRBV7-6; a weak D match, TRBD1 (6 bases). The CDR3 runs to 15 residues. V shed 1 base and J shed 6 bases, with 13 bases lying between them. CDR1 is SGHVS, CDR2 FNYEAQ, per germline. This CDR3 reads CASSLVWGRGNEQFF. For the CDR3, the DNA is TGTGCCAGCAGCTTAGTATGGGGGCGAGGCAATGAGCAGTTCTTC.